The 32 T cell receptor beta chains listed next were all sequenced from one sample in a study of T-cell reconstitution after alpha-beta-depleted transplantation in children. It was with unique molecular identifiers that the TCRbeta library was prepared. TCRdb re-derived calls from the PCR reads in MiXCR, one entry per CDR3 protein. The table includes some 120,000 distinct CDR3 sequences, roughly 10% detected once. Sample: PBMCs, mostly from graft donor cells, taken 180 days after TCRalphabeta/CD19-depleted stem cell transplant. These TCRs come from a girl under three years old who had a stem cell transplant for combined immunodeficiency, so the T cells may come from the graft donor.

This clonotype was observed a few times. The chain is built from TRBV29-1 and TRBJ2-5; D is uncertain. CDR1 is SQVTM and CDR2 is ANQGSEA in the germline V gene. Trimming cost V 3 bases and J 5 bases, with 7 bases left between them. This CDR3 spans 11 amino acids. CDR3: CSVDHRETQYF. CDR3 coding DNA: TGCAGCGTTGACCATCGGGAGACCCAGTACTTC.

This clonotype was observed a handful of times. This rearrangement joins TRBV25-1 to TRBJ2-1; 15 bases agree with TRBD2. The germline V gene encodes CDR1 MGHDK and CDR2 SYGVNS. CDR3 size: 16 residues. J lost 10 bases, V lost 2 bases, and 6 bases had no gene match. CDR3 DNA: TGTGCCAGCAGTGAAGGGCCGGGACTAGCGGGAGGCGAGCAGTTCTTC. Translation: CASSEGPGLAGGEQFF.

This clonotype showed up just a few times. The J gene is TRBJ2-2, the V gene TRBV20-1; 14 nucleotides agree with TRBD2. CDR3 size: 18 residues. Germline CDR1 DFQATT, CDR2 SNEGSKA (reference sequence). V lost 2 bases, J lost 0 bases, and 5 bases stayed unmatched. CDR3 in amino acids: CSARNRLAGGTNTGELFF. In nucleotides, the CDR3 is TGCAGTGCTAGAAATCGACTAGCGGGGGGGACGAACACCGGGGAGCTGTTTTTT.

The chain joins TRBV28 to TRBJ2-1; the D is unclear. Germline lookup yields CDR1 MDHEN and CDR2 SYDVKM. This CDR3 spans 12 amino acids. The V end was cut by 4 bases, the J end by 15 bases, with 16 bases between. Here the CDR3 reads CASSSLPGSLFF. As DNA, the CDR3 is TGTGCCAGCAGTTCCCTCCCCGGGTCTTTGTTCTTC.

This clonotype has just a few counts. The rearrangement links TRBV9 to TRBJ2-1; the D is unclear. Germline V CDR1 and CDR2: SGDLS, YYNGEE. The CDR3 is 15 amino acids. V was shortened by 1 base and J by 3 bases, with 11 bases between the two germline ends. DNA for the CDR3: TGTGCCAGCAGCGTACCCCTTGGGAACTACAATGAGCAGTTCTTC. Amino acid sequence: CASSVPLGNYNEQFF.

This clonotype appeared many times. This chain links TRBV10-3 with TRBJ2-1, with a possible D match to TRBD1 (7 bases). Trimming cost V 4 bases and J 4 bases, with 14 bases left between them. The CDR3 spans 15 residues. Germline V gene data show CDR1 as ENHRY and CDR2 as SYGVKD. The CDR3 coding sequence is TGTGCCATCAGTGGTTTGGGGGGACAGTACAATGAGCAGTTCTTC. It is translated as CAISGLGGQYNEQFF.

The V and J genes are TRBV30 and TRBJ2-1; D tentatively fits TRBD1 or TRBD2 (5 bases each). The V gene's germline CDR1 is GTSNPN and CDR2 SVGIG (reference sequence). The CDR3 runs 12 residues. V lost 5 bases to trimming and J lost 7 bases, with 12 bases between them. CDR3 nucleotide sequence: TGTGCCTGGGGGCAGTGGGGGAATGAGCAGTTCTTC. It codes for CAWGQWGNEQFF.

The rearrangement uses TRBV2 and TRBJ2-3, with 7 bases lining up with TRBD1. Germline V gene data show CDR1 as SNHLY and CDR2 as FYNNEI. CDR3 length equals 12 residues. Germline trimming cut 7 bases from V and 8 bases from J; bases unmatched to any gene: 6. For the CDR3, the DNA is TGTGCCAGCACCCCCCGGGACAGTACGCAGTATTTT. It specifies CASTPRDSTQYF.

This clonotype was observed a handful of times. The gene calls are TRBV20-1 and TRBJ2-5; weak D call: TRBD1 (7 bases). Trimming removed 6 bases from V and 2 bases from J, with 10 bases in between. CDR1 DFQATT and CDR2 SNEGSKA come from the germline V gene (reference sequence). The CDR3 is made up of 12 amino acids. CDR3 amino acids: CSARGQQETQYF. DNA for the CDR3: TGCAGTGCGCGGGGACAGCAAGAGACCCAGTACTTC.

This clonotype was detected only a few times. V is TRBV12-3 or TRBV12-4 and J is TRBJ2-1; 8 bases map to TRBD2. The CDR3 consists of 16 residues. The trim removed 4 bases at V and 4 bases at J, leaving 9 bases unmatched. The CDR3 nucleotides are TGTGCCAGCAGTTGGGTAGCGGGACTACTTTACAATGAGCAGTTCTTC. Encoded protein: CASSWVAGLLYNEQFF.

The rearrangement uses TRBV29-1 and TRBJ2-1, with TRBD1 matching over 8 bases. Germline V gene data show CDR1 as SQVTM and CDR2 as ANQGSEA. Trimming at V came to 1 base and at J to 0 bases, leaving 11 bases not matched to a gene. There are 18 residues in the CDR3. The chain's CDR3 is CSVEGATSGGHSYNEQFF. The CDR3 bases are TGCAGCGTTGAAGGGGCTACCTCAGGGGGCCACTCCTACAATGAGCAGTTCTTC.

This clonotype was recorded a few times. The CDR3 loop reads CASKLGTGGTYEQYF. The CDR3 nucleotides are TGTGCCAGCAAGCTCGGGACAGGGGGCACGTACGAGCAGTACTTC. The V call is TRBV12-3 or TRBV12-4, the J call TRBJ2-7; 12 bases align to TRBD1. The CDR3 is made up of 15 amino acids. J was trimmed by 4 bases and V by 7 bases; bases with no gene match: 8.

This sequence joins TRBV11-2 and TRBJ1-4; TRBD1 is a possible D gene (6 bases). With 5 bases removed from V and 8 bases from J, the gap between germline ends came to 12 bases. This CDR3 contains 13 residues. Per the germline V gene, CDR1 is SGHAT and CDR2 is FQNNGV. CDR3 amino acids: CASSHRVDEKLFF. The CDR3, as DNA: TGTGCCAGCAGCCACAGGGTGGACGAAAAACTGTTTTTT.

This clonotype was detected only a few times. In DNA, the CDR3 is TGCAGCGTTGGACAGGGAATCACAGATACGCAGTATTTT. Its translation is CSVGQGITDTQYF. This rearrangement joins TRBV29-1 to TRBJ2-3; 7 positions agree with TRBD1. Germline V gene sequence: CDR1 SQVTM, CDR2 ANQGSEA. CDR3 length: 13 amino acids. J was trimmed by 2 bases and V by 4 bases; bases with no gene match: 3.

Turning to this clonotype: This may be a read error: a much more frequent sequence differs by one nucleotide. The V gene is TRBV20-1, the J gene TRBJ2-1; 7 nucleotides line up with TRBD2. Germline V gene data show CDR1 as DFQATT and CDR2 as SNEGSKA (reference sequence). The CDR3 runs to 16 residues. The CDR3 sequence: CSARDYGGSSYNEQLF. DNA for the CDR3: TGCAGTGCTAGAGATTACGGCGGGAGCTCCTACAATGAGCAGCTCTTC.

This clonotype was recorded a few times. V and J are TRBV4-3 and TRBJ2-5; D unclear. The CDR3 sequence is 13 residues long. Germline assignment: CDR1 LGHNA and CDR2 YSLEER. V was clipped by 0 bases and J by 5 bases, with 7 bases between them. The CDR3 bases are TGCGCCAGCAGCCAAGATTCTGCCGAGACCCAGTACTTC. The encoded protein is CASSQDSAETQYF.

This clonotype was counted only a few times. The rearrangement joins TRBV18 to TRBJ2-3; D is ambiguous. The V end was cut by 2 bases, the J end by 0 bases, with 6 bases between. This CDR3 contains 14 residues. Germline V lookup: CDR1 KGHSH, CDR2 LQKENI. The DNA for the CDR3 is TGTGCCAGCTCACCAGGGCCTAGCACAGATACGCAGTATTTT. It translates to CASSPGPSTDTQYF.

This clonotype was seen at least ten times. This rearrangement joins TRBV28 to TRBJ2-5; 7 bases line up with TRBD2. V lost 4 bases, J lost 3 bases, and 8 bases stayed unmatched. From germline, CDR1 is MDHEN and CDR2 SYDVKM. The CDR3 is 15 residues long. Written as DNA, the CDR3 is TGTGCCAGCAGTTCCCCTAGCGGTCAAAAAGAGACCCAGTACTTC. This codes for CASSSPSGQKETQYF.

This sequence joins TRBV7-3 and TRBJ2-3, with 9 bases lining up with TRBD1. Germline V lookup: CDR1 SGHTA, CDR2 FQGTGA. The CDR3 is 17 residues long. After removal of 1 base from V and 4 bases from J, the junction contained 9 bases not matched to a gene. The CDR3 reads CASSLKGGTGNADTQYF. The CDR3 DNA follows: TGTGCCAGCAGCTTAAAAGGGGGGACAGGGAATGCAGATACGCAGTATTTT.

The V call is TRBV7-2, the J call TRBJ2-3, with TRBD1 matching 9 bases. This CDR3 comprises 17 residues. The ends lost 5 bases at V and 6 bases at J; junction bases unmatched: 15. Germline V gives CDR1 SGHTA, CDR2 FQGNSA. In nucleotides, the CDR3 is TGTGCCAGCAGCCTCGGGACAGGGAAAATTTTGCCGGATACGCAGTATTTT. This sequence encodes CASSLGTGKILPDTQYF.

Only a few counts were recorded for this clonotype. The chain uses TRBV20-1 and TRBJ1-6; D ambiguous. CDR3 length: 12 residues. The germline CDR1 and CDR2 sequences are DFQATT and SNEGSKA (reference sequence). Trimming removed 6 bases from V and 7 bases from J, with 10 bases in between. The CDR3 bases are TGCAGTGCGTCTCGGGCCAATTCACCCCTCCACTTT. This codes for CSASRANSPLHF.

This clonotype was seen more than once but under ten times. J is TRBJ2-1 and V is TRBV5-1; possible D gene TRBD1, 6 bases. Trimming shortened V by 0 bases and J by 5 bases, and 15 bases separated the two germline ends. CDR1 SGHRS and CDR2 YFSETQ come from the germline V gene. This CDR3 is 16 amino acids long. The CDR3 coding sequence is TGCGCCAGCAGCTTGGCTAGGGGAAACAGGGACAATGAGCAGTTCTTC. Translated: CASSLARGNRDNEQFF.

The CDR3 protein is CASSLAYRDRVYGYTF. The CDR3 DNA is TGTGCCAGCAGTTTAGCTTACCGGGACAGGGTTTATGGCTACACCTTC. The chain links TRBV12-3 or TRBV12-4 to TRBJ1-2, with 9 nucleotides matching TRBD1. The J segment lost 5 bases and the V segment lost 0 bases, leaving 7 bases of the junction unmatched. This CDR3 comprises 16 residues.

The sample holds a few counts of this clonotype. The V call is TRBV20-1, the J call TRBJ1-1; the match to TRBD1 covers 7 bases. The junction had 5 bases not matched to a gene; V was cut back by 6 bases and J by 1 base. Germline assignment: CDR1 DFQATT and CDR2 SNEGSKA (reference sequence). The CDR3 extends over 13 amino acids. CDR3 protein: CSARTGENTEAFF. The CDR3, as DNA: TGCAGTGCCAGGACAGGAGAGAACACTGAAGCTTTCTTT.

In this sample, this clonotype turned up many times. CDR3 protein: CATSDSGFRGTQYF. The CDR3 nucleotides read TGTGCCACCAGTGATTCGGGATTCCGAGGGACCCAGTACTTC. The rearrangement links TRBV24-1 to TRBJ2-5; a possible D gene is TRBD2 (5 bases). The CDR3 is 14 amino acids. V was pared by 2 bases and J by 7 bases, with 13 bases between. CDR1 and CDR2 (germline): KGHDR, SFDVKD.

This clonotype was observed a handful of times. The J gene is TRBJ1-1, the V gene TRBV29-1, with 7 bases matching TRBD1. The CDR3 sequence is 17 residues long. In germline, CDR1 is SQVTM, CDR2 ANQGSEA. After removal of 8 bases from V and 1 base from J, the junction contained 19 bases not matched to a gene. The CDR3: CSPLLMPPGQPNTEAFF. DNA of the CDR3: TGCAGCCCGTTGTTGATGCCCCCGGGACAGCCGAACACTGAAGCTTTCTTT.

The chain combines TRBV10-3 with TRBJ2-1; 10 bases align to TRBD2. Germline values: CDR1 ENHRY, CDR2 SYGVKD. The CDR3 sequence is 17 residues long. V gave up 2 bases and J gave up 0 bases; unmatched junction bases: 4. CDR3 sequence reads: CAISEPSGGSSYNEQFF. In nucleotides, the CDR3 is TGTGCCATCAGTGAGCCTAGCGGGGGAAGCTCCTACAATGAGCAGTTCTTC.

This clonotype has just a few counts. The CDR3 is CASSYGTSTGGYTF. As DNA, the CDR3 is TGTGCCAGCAGTTACGGGACTTCAACCGGCGGCTACACCTTC. The chain combines TRBV6-5 with TRBJ1-2; D is possibly TRBD1 (5 bases). V was clipped by 2 bases and J by 8 bases, with 15 bases between them. In germline, CDR1 is MNHEY, CDR2 SVGAGI. The CDR3 contains 14 residues.

This clonotype has a handful of counts. This chain connects TRBV29-1 to TRBJ1-1, with 9 bases aligning to TRBD1. The CDR3 runs to 16 residues. Germline assignment: CDR1 SQVTM and CDR2 ANQGSEA. The V segment lost 7 bases and the J segment 4 bases; nucleotides outside the gene matches: 16. CDR3 loop: CSGARRTGVGGTEAFF. The CDR3 coding sequence is TGCAGCGGCGCGAGGCGGACAGGGGTAGGCGGCACTGAAGCTTTCTTT. Variable domain in full (rest from reference TRBV29-1 and TRBJ1-1): SAVISQKPSRDICQRGTSLTIQCQVDSQVTMMFWYRQQPGQSLTLIATANQGSEATYESGFVIDKFPISRPNLTFSTLTVSNMSPEDSSIYLCSGARRTGVGGTEAFFGQGTRLTVV.

This clonotype has only a few counts. The chain joins TRBV7-2 to TRBJ2-7, with 14 bases lining up with TRBD2. CDR1 is SGHTA, CDR2 FQGNSA, per germline. This CDR3 is 15 amino acids long. V was clipped by 5 bases and J by 5 bases; unmatched bases: 5. The CDR3 loop is CASSRRLAGGDEQYF. DNA for the CDR3: TGTGCCAGCAGCCGGCGACTAGCGGGAGGGGACGAGCAGTACTTC.

The CDR3 spells CAISEWVDQPQHF. The CDR3 region has the DNA TGTGCCATCAGTGAATGGGTAGATCAGCCCCAGCATTTT. The genes are TRBV10-3 and TRBJ1-5; D ambiguous. The CDR3 consists of 13 residues. The V and J ends lost 3 bases and 5 bases respectively, with 8 bases between them. Germline lookup yields CDR1 ENHRY and CDR2 SYGVKD.

The rearrangement joins TRBV27 to TRBJ2-4, with D unclear. This CDR3 region has 15 residues. The V and J ends lost 3 bases and 3 bases respectively, with 12 bases between them. Germline V CDR1 and CDR2: MNHEY, SMNVEV (reference sequence). The CDR3 region has the DNA TGTGCCAGCAGTTTTCTCTTTAAGGGCAAAAACATTCAGTACTTC. Its protein is CASSFLFKGKNIQYF.